This TCR beta chain was observed in a study of shared clonotypes between healthy human individuals. The table came from immunoSEQ multiplex PCR; TCRdb's copy has only in-frame clones and leaves some out. The table includes around 2.5 million clones, roughly 93% detected once. Trimming removed 1 base from V and 4 bases from J, with 11 bases in between. Looked up from germline, CDR1 is SGHKS and CDR2 is YYEKEE (reference sequence). The CDR3 is made up of 14 amino acids. The rearrangement uses TRBV5-5 and TRBJ1-1; D is unclear. The sequencing sample was made of naive CD4+ T cells from PBMCs. Described subset: CD45RA+ positively selected. This clonotype was obtained from a man aged 18-30 years in good health. Some clones in this sample may be carry-over from other donors' samples. The CDR3 protein is CASSLLVRGTEAFF. For the CDR3, the DNA is TGTGCCAGCAGCTTGTTAGTCCGGGGCACTGAAGCTTTCTTT.